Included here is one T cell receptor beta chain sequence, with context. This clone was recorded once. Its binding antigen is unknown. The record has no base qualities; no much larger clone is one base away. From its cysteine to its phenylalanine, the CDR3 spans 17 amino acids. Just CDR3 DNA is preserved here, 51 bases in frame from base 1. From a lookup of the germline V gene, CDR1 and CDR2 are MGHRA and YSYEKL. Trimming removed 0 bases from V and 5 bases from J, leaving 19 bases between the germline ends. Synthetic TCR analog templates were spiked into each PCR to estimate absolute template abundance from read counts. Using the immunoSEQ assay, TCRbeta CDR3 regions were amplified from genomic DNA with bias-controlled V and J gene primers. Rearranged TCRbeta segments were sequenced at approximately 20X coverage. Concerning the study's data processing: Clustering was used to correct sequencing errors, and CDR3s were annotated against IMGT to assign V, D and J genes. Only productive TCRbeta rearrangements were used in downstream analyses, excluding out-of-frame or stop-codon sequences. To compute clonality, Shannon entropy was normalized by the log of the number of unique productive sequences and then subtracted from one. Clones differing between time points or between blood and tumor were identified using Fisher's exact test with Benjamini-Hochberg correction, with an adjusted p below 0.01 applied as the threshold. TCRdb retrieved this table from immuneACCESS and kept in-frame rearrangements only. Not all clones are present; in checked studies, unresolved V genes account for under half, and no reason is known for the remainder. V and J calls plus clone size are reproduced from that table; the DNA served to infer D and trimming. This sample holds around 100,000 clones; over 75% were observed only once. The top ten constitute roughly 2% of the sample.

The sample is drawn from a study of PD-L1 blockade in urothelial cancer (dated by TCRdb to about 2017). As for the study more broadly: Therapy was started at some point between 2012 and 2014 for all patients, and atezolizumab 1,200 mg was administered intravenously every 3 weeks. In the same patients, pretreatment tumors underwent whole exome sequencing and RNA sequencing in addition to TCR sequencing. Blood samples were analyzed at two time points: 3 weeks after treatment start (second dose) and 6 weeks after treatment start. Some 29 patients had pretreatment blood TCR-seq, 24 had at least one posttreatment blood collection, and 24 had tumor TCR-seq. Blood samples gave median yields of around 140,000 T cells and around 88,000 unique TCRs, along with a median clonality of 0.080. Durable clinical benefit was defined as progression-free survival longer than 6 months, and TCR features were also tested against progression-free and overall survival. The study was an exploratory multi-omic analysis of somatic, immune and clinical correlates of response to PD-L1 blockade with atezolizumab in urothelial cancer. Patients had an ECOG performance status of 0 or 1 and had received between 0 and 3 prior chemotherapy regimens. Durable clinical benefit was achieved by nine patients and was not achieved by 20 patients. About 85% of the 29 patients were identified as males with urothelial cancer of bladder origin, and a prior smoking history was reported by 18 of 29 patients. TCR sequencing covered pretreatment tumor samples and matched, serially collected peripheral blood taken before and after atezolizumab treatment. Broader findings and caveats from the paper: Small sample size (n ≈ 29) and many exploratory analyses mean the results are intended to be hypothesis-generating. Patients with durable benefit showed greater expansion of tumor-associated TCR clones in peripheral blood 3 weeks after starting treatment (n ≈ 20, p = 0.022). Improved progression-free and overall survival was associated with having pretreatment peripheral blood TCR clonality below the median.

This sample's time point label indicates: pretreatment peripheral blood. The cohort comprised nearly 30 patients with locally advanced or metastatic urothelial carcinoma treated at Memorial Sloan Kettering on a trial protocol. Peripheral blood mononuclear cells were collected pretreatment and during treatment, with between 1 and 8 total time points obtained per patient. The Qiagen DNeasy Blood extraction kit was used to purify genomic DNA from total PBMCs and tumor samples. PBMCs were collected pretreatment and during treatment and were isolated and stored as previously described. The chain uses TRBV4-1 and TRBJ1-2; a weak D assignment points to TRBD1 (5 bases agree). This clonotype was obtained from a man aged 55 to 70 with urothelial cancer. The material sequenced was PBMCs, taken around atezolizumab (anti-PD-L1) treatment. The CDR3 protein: CASSQDGAWRGYYGYTF. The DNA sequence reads TGCGCCAGCAGCCAAGATGGGGCATGGAGGGGTTATTATGGCTACACCTTC.